The source of this T cell receptor beta chain is a study of blood T cell repertoires in COVID-19. Across the whole study: Researchers got acute and convalescent COVID-19 samples from the United States, Italy and Spain.

CDR3 length equals 15 residues. V shed 5 bases, J shed 6 bases, and the junction held 7 bases outside the gene matches. CDR1 and CDR2 (germline): PRHDT, FYEKMQ (reference sequence). Per the original methods: Estimated nucleated cell counts came from reference gene primer amplification. The data were produced by immunoSEQ multiplex PCR, yet TCRdb's version contains in-frame clones alone and is incomplete. V, J and clone size are taken as reported in that table, and D and trimming were inferred from the DNA itself. The sample lists about 170,000 clones, more than 70% occurring once. This chain connects TRBV13 to TRBJ2-3; 11 bases match TRBD1. The TCR comes from a woman aged 50 to 65 in a cohort exposed to, infected with or recovered from COVID-19 (not recorded which). The sample comprised PBMCs or T cells enriched from blood (not recorded which). CDR3 in DNA: TGTGCCAGCAGCATTGGGACAGGGGGATTGGATACGCAGTATTTT. It encodes CASSIGTGGLDTQYF.